These 23 T cell receptor beta chains were all obtained from the same sample, sequenced in a study of STAT5B mutations in CD4+ large granular lymphocyte leukemia (dated by TCRdb to the early 2020s). The library was obtained by the immunoSEQ multiplex PCR assay. TCRdb obtained this table from immuneACCESS and retained in-frame rearrangements with V and J assigned. These tables miss some clones; where compared with another copy, unresolved V genes account for less than half of the shortfall, and the remainder is unexplained. The sample table contains roughly 48,000 clones; only one count was recorded for approximately 70% of them. The leading ten clones occupy approximately 1.4% of the sample. The material sequenced was CD4+ T cells from blood buffy coats. These receptors were collected from a human donor in good health.

This chain links TRBV19 with TRBJ1-1; 7 bases fit TRBD1. CDR3 length: 14 residues. The germline V gene encodes CDR1 LNHDA and CDR2 SQIVND (reference sequence). The V and J ends lost 3 bases and 1 base, in that order; junction bases with no gene match: 2. This chain's CDR3 is CASSMRTGNTEAFF. The CDR3 DNA follows: TGTGCCAGTAGTATGAGGACAGGGAACACTGAAGCTTTCTTT. The whole variable domain, filled in from reference TRBV19 and TRBJ1-1, reads DGGITQSPKYLFRKEGQNVTLSCEQNLNHDAMYWYRQDPGQGLRLIYYSQIVNDFQKGDIAEGYSVSREKKESFPLTVTSAQKNPTAFYLCASSMRTGNTEAFFGQGTRLTVV.

This sequence joins TRBV7-2 and TRBJ2-5; TRBD2 might be the D (5 bases). Germline CDR1 SGHTA, CDR2 FQGNSA. CDR3 size: 15 residues. V lost 1 base and J lost 7, with 16 bases in between. CDR3 region: CASSLVTTGSRTQYF. CDR3 nucleotide sequence: TGTGCCAGCAGCTTAGTGACTACGGGGAGCCGGACCCAGTACTTC.

The chain combines TRBV5-1 with TRBJ1-1; D gene uncertain. This CDR3 comprises 13 residues. The germline gives CDR1 SGHRS, CDR2 YFSETQ. V was cut by 4 bases and J by 1 base, with 8 bases left in between. The CDR3: CASSIDTNTEAFF. The CDR3 nucleotides read TGCGCCAGCAGCATCGACACGAACACTGAAGCTTTCTTT.

The rearrangement links TRBV19 to TRBJ2-6, with D possibly matching TRBD1 (7 bases). The V gene's germline CDR1 is LNHDA and CDR2 SQIVND (reference sequence). This CDR3 spans 15 amino acids. Trimming shortened V by 4 bases and J by 4 bases, and 11 bases separated the two germline ends. In nucleotides, the CDR3 is TGTGCCAGTAGTACTCAGGGGGGAGGGGCCAACGTCCTGACTTTC. It specifies CASSTQGGGANVLTF.

The chain combines TRBV9 with TRBJ2-1, with 7 bases aligning to TRBD1. With 0 bases clipped from V and 5 bases from J, the junction kept 8 bases outside the gene matches. CDR3 length: 16 amino acids. The germline CDR1 and CDR2 sequences are SGDLS and YYNGEE. CDR3 DNA sequence: TGTGCCAGCAGCGTAGGTGGGACAGTTACACACAATGAGCAGTTCTTC. Its protein product is CASSVGGTVTHNEQFF.

The V and J genes are TRBV5-4 and TRBJ2-5; possibly TRBD2 for D (5 bases). Germline V CDR1 and CDR2: SGHNT, YYREEE (reference sequence). This CDR3 is 16 amino acids long. Trimming took 0 bases from V and 1 from J, leaving 13 bases between them. The CDR3 sequence is CASSLGVHSAQETQYF. The CDR3 DNA follows: TGTGCCAGCAGCTTGGGGGTCCATAGCGCCCAAGAGACCCAGTACTTC.

This clone is a singleton in its sample. V usage is TRBV7-2 and J usage is TRBJ2-1; D may be TRBD1 or TRBD2 (5 bases each). CDR3 size: 15 residues. Per the germline V gene, CDR1 is SGHTA and CDR2 is FQGNSA. Trimming cost V 4 bases and J 9 bases, with 19 bases left between them. CDR3 sequence: CASSYGTQGGSEQFF. The DNA for the CDR3 is TGTGCCAGCAGCTACGGGACCCAGGGTGGGAGTGAGCAGTTCTTC.

The J gene is TRBJ1-2, the V gene TRBV2; D may be TRBD1 (5 bases). V lost 6 bases and J lost 5, with 16 bases in between. Germline V lookup: CDR1 SNHLY, CDR2 FYNNEI. There are 14 residues in the CDR3. The DNA for the CDR3 is TGTGCCAGCAGCCCCACCGGGGAGGGGTATGGCTACACCTTC. Translation gives CASSPTGEGYGYTF.

This clone has just a few counts. The chain has TRBV5-3 and TRBJ1-1; D gene unclear. TRBV5-3 is placed among ORFs of uncertain function. The CDR3 runs to 10 residues. The ends were cut back, 4 bases at V and 4 bases at J, with 2 bases in the middle. DNA for the CDR3: TGTGCCAGAAGCACCACTGAAGCTTTCTTT. Residues: CARSTTEAFF.

V usage is TRBV18 and J usage is TRBJ2-5; the D gene could be TRBD1 or TRBD2 (5 bases each). Trimming stripped 1 base from V and 4 bases from J, with 7 bases between. The CDR3 extends over 13 amino acids. Looked up from germline, CDR1 is KGHSH and CDR2 is LQKENI. CDR3 protein: CASSPRGPETQYF. DNA of the CDR3: TGTGCCAGCTCACCACGGGGACCAGAGACCCAGTACTTC.

The chain has TRBV7-9 and TRBJ2-7; the match to TRBD1 covers 12 bases. Germline CDR1 SEHNR, CDR2 FQNEAQ (reference sequence). J was trimmed by 10 bases and V by 3 bases; bases with no gene match: 4. The CDR3 covers 13 residues. The CDR3 is CASSFGTGGGQYF. The CDR3 nucleotides are TGTGCCAGCAGCTTCGGGACAGGGGGCGGACAGTACTTC. Variable domain in full (rest from reference TRBV7-9 and TRBJ2-7): DTGVSQNPRHKITKRGQNVTFRCDPISEHNRLYWYRQTLGQGPEFLTYFQNEAQLEKSRLLSDRFSAERPKGSFSTLEIQRTEQGDSAMYLCASSFGTGGGQYFGPGTRLTVT.

This clone came up a few times. The chain recombines TRBV6-5 with TRBJ1-2; perhaps TRBD1 as D (5 bases). This CDR3 contains 13 residues. CDR1 and CDR2 from the germline V gene are MNHEY and SVGAGI. V dropped 5 bases and J dropped 5 bases, with 12 bases sitting between them. CDR3 bases: TGTGCCAGCAGTGCCGGGACCGTATATGGCTACACCTTC. Protein product: CASSAGTVYGYTF.

The CDR3 DNA follows: TGTGCCAGCAGCTTTTGGACTAGCGGGGGGCCTAATGAGCAGTTCTTC. Translating gives CASSFWTSGGPNEQFF. This chain joins TRBV7-2 and TRBJ2-1; the match to TRBD2 covers 14 bases. J was trimmed by 7 bases and V by 3 bases; bases with no gene match: 5. The CDR3 is 16 residues long. The germline CDR1 and CDR2 sequences are SGHTA and FQGNSA.

The chain links TRBV28 to TRBJ2-5; possibly TRBD1 or TRBD2 for D (5 bases each). Germline V gene lookup returns CDR1 MDHEN and CDR2 SYDVKM. V shed 2 bases and J shed 6 bases, with 13 bases lying between them. This CDR3 has 14 residues. CDR3 in DNA: TGTGCCAGCAGTTTAGGGGACGGAAGAAAGACCCAGTACTTC. Translation: CASSLGDGRKTQYF.

V and J are TRBV9 and TRBJ2-2; 8 nucleotides line up with TRBD1. The CDR3 runs 16 residues. V lost 0 bases, J lost 6 bases, and 7 bases stayed unmatched. Per the germline V gene, CDR1 is SGDLS and CDR2 is YYNGEE. Here the CDR3 DNA reads TGTGCCAGCAGCGTAGTTGGGACAGGTGGTTCCGGGGAGCTGTTTTTT. Translation: CASSVVGTGGSGELFF.

The chain has TRBV18 and TRBJ1-2, with a possible D match to TRBD1 (6 bases). Trimming took off 3 bases at V and 6 bases at J, with 11 bases between the two ends. The CDR3 covers 13 residues. CDR1 is KGHSH and CDR2 is LQKENI in the germline V gene. The DNA of the CDR3 is TGTGCCAGCTCACCTCGGGACACCCATGGCTACACCTTC. Amino acids: CASSPRDTHGYTF.

Sample share makes this clone medium-sized. The rearrangement uses TRBV18 and TRBJ1-1, with no clear D. Germline CDR1 reads KGHSH; CDR2 reads LQKENI. V was cut by 3 bases and J by 5 bases, with 10 bases left in between. This CDR3 is 13 amino acids long. The CDR3 protein is CASSPAVGTEAFF. The CDR3 DNA reads as TGTGCCAGCTCACCGGCAGTGGGGACTGAAGCTTTCTTT.

In the case of this clone: A read error may produce the germline difference seen at one junction end. The gene calls are TRBV7-7 and TRBJ2-2; perhaps TRBD1 as D (5 bases). The CDR3 totals 16 residues. CDR1 and CDR2 from the germline V gene are SSHAT and FNYEAQ (reference sequence). CDR3 sequence reads: CASSLGTGPNTGELFF. CDR3 nucleotide sequence: TGTGCTAGCAGCTTAGGTACAGGCCCGAACACCGGGGAGCTGTTTTTT.

The CDR3 DNA follows: TGTGCCAGCAGCCCCCTAGCTAGGTACAATGAGCAGTTCTTC. It translates to CASSPLARYNEQFF. This chain uses TRBV7-9 with TRBJ2-1; a weak D match, TRBD2 (5 bases). The CDR3 spans 14 residues. Trimming removed 5 bases at V and 4 bases at J, with 12 bases between. Germline CDR1 and CDR2: SEHNR and FQNEAQ (reference sequence). The whole variable domain, remainder taken from reference TRBV7-9 and TRBJ2-1, is DTGVSQNPRHKITKRGQNVTFRCDPISEHNRLYWYRQTLGQGPEFLTYFQNEAQLEKSRLLSDRFSAERPKGSFSTLEIQRTEQGDSAMYLCASSPLARYNEQFFGPGTRLTVL.

The chain employs TRBV7-2 and TRBJ1-1, with D uncertain. The germline CDR1 and CDR2 sequences are SGHTA and FQGNSA. This CDR3 has 13 amino acids. The V end was cut by 6 bases, the J end by 0 bases, with 8 bases between. The CDR3 region is CASSRTVNTEAFF. CDR3 in DNA: TGTGCCAGCAGTCGAACAGTGAACACTGAAGCTTTCTTT.

The chain employs TRBV19 and TRBJ2-5; D unresolved. The CDR3 covers 15 residues. The germline V and J ends were trimmed by 6 bases and 1 base, with 15 bases remaining between them. CDR1 is LNHDA and CDR2 is SQIVND in the germline V gene (reference sequence). The CDR3 loop reads CASRPFVGSQETQYF. The CDR3 region has the DNA TGTGCCAGTAGACCCTTTGTCGGTAGCCAAGAGACCCAGTACTTC.

The chain has TRBV6-1 and TRBJ1-2; TRBD1 matches at 7 bases. Germline CDR1 and CDR2: MNHNS and SASEGT. CDR3 length: 15 amino acids. V lost 1 base to trimming and J lost 5 bases; unmatched junction nucleotides: 7. Here the CDR3 reads CASSEEAGGPYGYTF. The CDR3 DNA sequence: TGTGCCAGCAGTGAAGAGGCAGGGGGGCCGTATGGCTACACCTTC.

This chain connects TRBV30 to TRBJ1-3; no firm D call. Between the trimmed V and J ends, which lost 3 bases and 2 bases, there was a span of 11 bases. CDR3 size: 14 residues. From germline, CDR1 is GTSNPN and CDR2 SVGIG (reference sequence). The CDR3 spells CAWRGANTGNTIYF. CDR3 sequence (DNA): TGTGCCTGGAGGGGAGCTAACACTGGAAACACCATATATTTT.